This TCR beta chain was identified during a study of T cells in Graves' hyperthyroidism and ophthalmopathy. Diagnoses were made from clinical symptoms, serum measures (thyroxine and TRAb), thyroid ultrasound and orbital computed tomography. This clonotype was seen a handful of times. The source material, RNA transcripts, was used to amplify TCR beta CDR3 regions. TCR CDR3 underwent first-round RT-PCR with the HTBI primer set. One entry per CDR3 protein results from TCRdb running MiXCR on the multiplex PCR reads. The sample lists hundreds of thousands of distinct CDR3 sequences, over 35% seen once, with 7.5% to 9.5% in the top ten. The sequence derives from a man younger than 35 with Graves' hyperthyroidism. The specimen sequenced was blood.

This CDR3 is CVSEVFGANVLTF. CDR3 bases: TGTGTCAGCGAGGTGTTCGGGGCCAACGTCCTGACTTTC. This chain joins TRBV19 and TRBJ2-6; no definite D call. The CDR3 spans 13 residues. In germline, CDR1 is LNHDA, CDR2 SQIVND (reference sequence). The variable domain in full, completed from reference TRBV19 and TRBJ2-6, reads DGGITQSPKYLFRKEGQNVTLSCEQNLNHDAMYWYRQDPGQGLRLIYYSQIVNDFQKGDIAEGYSVSREKKESFPLTVTSAQKNPTAFYLCVSEVFGANVLTFGAGSRLTVL.